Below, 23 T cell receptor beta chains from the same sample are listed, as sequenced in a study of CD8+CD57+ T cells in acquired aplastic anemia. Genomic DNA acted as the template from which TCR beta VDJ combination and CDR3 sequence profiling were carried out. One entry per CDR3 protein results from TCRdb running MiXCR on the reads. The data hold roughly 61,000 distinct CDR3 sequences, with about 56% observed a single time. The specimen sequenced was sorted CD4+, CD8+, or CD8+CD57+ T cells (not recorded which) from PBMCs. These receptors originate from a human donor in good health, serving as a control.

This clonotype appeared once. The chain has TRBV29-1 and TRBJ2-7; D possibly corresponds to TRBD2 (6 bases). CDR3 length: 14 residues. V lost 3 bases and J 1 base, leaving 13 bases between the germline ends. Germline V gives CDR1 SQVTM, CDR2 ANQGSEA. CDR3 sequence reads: CSVEGTRLSYEQYF. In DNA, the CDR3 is TGCAGCGTTGAGGGGACTCGTCTGTCCTACGAGCAGTACTTC.

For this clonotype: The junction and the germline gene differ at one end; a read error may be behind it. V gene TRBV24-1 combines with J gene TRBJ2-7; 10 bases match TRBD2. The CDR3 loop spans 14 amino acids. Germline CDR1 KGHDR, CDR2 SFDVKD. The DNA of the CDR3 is TGTGCCGCCAGCGGACTAGCGGCCCCTACCCAGCAGTACTTC. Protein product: CAASGLAAPTQQYF.

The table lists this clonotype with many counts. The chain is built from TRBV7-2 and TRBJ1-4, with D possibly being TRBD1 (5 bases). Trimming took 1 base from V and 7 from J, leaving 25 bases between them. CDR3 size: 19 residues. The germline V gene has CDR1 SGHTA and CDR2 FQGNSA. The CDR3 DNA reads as TGTGCCAGCAGCTTAGGCGGTGGAGTAGGGGTCCCTCCGGTTGAAAAACTGTTTTTT. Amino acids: CASSLGGGVGVPPVEKLFF.

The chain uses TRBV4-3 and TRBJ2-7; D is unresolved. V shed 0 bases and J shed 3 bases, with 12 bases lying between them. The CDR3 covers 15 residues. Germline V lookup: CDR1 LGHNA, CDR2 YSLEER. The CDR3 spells CASSQDTGTGYEQYF. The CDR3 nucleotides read TGCGCCAGCAGCCAAGATACCGGAACCGGCTACGAGCAGTACTTC.

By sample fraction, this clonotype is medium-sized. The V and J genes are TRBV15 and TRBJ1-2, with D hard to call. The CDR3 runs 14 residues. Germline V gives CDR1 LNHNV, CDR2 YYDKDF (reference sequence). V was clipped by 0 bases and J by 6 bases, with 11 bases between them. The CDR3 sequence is CATSRDDGPHGYTF. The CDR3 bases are TGTGCCACCAGCAGAGACGACGGACCCCATGGCTACACCTTC.

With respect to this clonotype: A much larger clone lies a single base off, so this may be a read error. CDR3 in amino acids: CAGRFSGNTIYF. The CDR3 DNA is TGTGCCGGCAGGTTCTCTGGAAACACCATATATTTT. This rearrangement joins TRBV3-1 to TRBJ1-3; D gene unclear. Germline V gives CDR1 LGHDT, CDR2 YNNKEL (reference sequence). There are 12 residues in the CDR3. The entire variable domain, with the rest obtained from reference TRBV3-1 and TRBJ1-3, is as follows: DTAVSQTPKYLVTQMGNDKSIKCEQNLGHDTMYWYKQDSKKFLKIMFSYNNKELIINETVPNRFSPKSPDKAHLNLHINSLELGDSAVYFCAGRFSGNTIYFGEGSWLTVV.

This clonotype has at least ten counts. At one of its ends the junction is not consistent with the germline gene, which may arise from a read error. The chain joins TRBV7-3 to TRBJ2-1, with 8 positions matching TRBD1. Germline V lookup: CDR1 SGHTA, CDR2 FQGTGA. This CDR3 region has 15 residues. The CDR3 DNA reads TGTGTCAGCAGCATAACAGGGGGCTCCTACAATGAGCAGTTCTTC. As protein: CVSSITGGSYNEQFF.

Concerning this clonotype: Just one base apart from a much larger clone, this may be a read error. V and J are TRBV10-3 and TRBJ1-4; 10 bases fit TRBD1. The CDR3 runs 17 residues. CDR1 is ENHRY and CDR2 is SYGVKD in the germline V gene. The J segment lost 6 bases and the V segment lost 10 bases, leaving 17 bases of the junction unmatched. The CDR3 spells CATTFRGRGTGDEKLFF. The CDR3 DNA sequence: TGTGCCACCACCTTCCGAGGGCGGGGGACAGGGGATGAAAAACTGTTTTTT.

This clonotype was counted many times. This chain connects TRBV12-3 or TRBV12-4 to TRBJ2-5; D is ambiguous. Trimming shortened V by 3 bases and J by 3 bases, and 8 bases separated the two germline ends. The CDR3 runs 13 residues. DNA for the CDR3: TGTGCCAGCAGTTTCGGTGGAAAAGAGACCCAGTACTTC. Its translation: CASSFGGKETQYF.

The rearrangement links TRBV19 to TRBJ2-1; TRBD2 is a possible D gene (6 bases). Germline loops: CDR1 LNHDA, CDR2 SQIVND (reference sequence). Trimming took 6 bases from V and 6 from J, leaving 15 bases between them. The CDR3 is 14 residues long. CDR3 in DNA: TGTGCCAGTAGCCCGACTGGAGGGATCAATGAGCAGTTCTTC. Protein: CASSPTGGINEQFF.

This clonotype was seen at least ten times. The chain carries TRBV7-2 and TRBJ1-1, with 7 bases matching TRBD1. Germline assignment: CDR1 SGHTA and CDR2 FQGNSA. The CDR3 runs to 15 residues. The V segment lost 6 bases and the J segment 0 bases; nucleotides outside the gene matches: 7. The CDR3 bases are TGTGCCAGCAGGCCATCAGGGGGACTGAACACTGAAGCTTTCTTT. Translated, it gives CASRPSGGLNTEAFF.

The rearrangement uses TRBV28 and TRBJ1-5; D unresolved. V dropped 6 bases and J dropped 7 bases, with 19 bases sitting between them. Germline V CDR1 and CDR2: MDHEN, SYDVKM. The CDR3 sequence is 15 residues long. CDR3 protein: CASSTRGRAVQPQHF. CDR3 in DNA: TGTGCCAGCAGCACCCGTGGACGGGCAGTCCAGCCCCAGCATTTT.

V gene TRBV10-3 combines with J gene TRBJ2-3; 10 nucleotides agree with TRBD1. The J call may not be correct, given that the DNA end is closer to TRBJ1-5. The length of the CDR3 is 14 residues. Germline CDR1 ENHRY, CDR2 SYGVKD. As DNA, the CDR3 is TGTGCCGCCTGGGGACAGGGGAACACAGATACGCAGCATTTT. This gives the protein CAAWGQGNTDTQHF.

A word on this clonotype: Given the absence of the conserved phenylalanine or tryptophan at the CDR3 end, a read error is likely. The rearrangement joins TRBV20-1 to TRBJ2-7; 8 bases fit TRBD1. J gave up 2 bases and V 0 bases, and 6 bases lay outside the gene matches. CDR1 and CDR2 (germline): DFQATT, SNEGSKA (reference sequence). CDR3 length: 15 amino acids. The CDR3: CSARDTGTGTYEQYP. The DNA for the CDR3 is TGCAGTGCTAGAGATACCGGGACAGGAACCTACGAGCAGTACCCC.

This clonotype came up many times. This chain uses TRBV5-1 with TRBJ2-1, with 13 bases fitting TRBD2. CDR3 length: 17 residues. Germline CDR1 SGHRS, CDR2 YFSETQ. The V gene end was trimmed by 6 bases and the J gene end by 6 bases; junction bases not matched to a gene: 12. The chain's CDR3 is CASTEQGTSGISNEQFF. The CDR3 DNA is TGCGCCAGCACCGAGCAGGGGACTAGCGGGATATCCAATGAGCAGTTCTTC. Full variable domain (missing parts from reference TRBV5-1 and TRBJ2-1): KAGVTQTPRYLIKTRGQQVTLSCSPISGHRSVSWYQQTPGQGLQFLFEYFSETQRNKGNFPGRFSGRQFSNSRSEMNVSTLELGDSALYLCASTEQGTSGISNEQFFGPGTRLTVL.

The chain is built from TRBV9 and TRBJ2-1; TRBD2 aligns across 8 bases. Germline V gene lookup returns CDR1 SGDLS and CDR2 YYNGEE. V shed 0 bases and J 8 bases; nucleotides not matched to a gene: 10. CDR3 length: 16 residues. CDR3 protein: CASSVAGGPGVDEQFF. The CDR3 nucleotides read TGTGCCAGCAGCGTAGCGGGAGGGCCTGGGGTTGATGAGCAGTTCTTC.

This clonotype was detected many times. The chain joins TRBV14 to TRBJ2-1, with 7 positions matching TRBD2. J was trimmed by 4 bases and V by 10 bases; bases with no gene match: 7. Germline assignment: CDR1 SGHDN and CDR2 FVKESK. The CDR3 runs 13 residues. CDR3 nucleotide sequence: TGTGCCACCCGCAGAGCGGGGTACAATGAGCAGTTCTTC. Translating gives CATRRAGYNEQFF.

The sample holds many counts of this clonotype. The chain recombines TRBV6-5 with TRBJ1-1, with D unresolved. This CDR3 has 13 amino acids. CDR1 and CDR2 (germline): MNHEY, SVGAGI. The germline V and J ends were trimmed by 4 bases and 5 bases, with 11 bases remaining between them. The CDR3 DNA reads TGTGCCAGCAGTTCGCCCAGGCATACTGAAGCTTTCTTT. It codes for CASSSPRHTEAFF.

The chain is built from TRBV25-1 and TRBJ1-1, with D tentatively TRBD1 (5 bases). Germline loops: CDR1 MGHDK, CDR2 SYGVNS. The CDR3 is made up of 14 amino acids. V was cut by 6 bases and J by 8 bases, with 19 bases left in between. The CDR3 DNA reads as TGTGCCAGCAGCGCTGGCGGGGCCAGACCAGAAGCTTTCTTT. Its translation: CASSAGGARPEAFF. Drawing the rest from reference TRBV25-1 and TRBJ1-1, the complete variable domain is EADIYQTPRYLVIGTGKKITLECSQTMGHDKMYWYQQDPGMELHLIHYSYGVNSTEKGDLSSESTVSRIRTEHFPLTLESARPSHTSQYLCASSAGGARPEAFFGQGTRLTVV.

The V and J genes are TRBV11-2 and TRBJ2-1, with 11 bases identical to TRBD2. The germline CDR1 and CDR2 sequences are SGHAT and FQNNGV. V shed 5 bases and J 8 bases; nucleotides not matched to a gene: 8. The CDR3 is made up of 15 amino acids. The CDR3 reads CASSETSGSGDEQFF. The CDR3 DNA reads TGTGCCAGCAGCGAAACTAGCGGGAGCGGGGATGAGCAGTTCTTC. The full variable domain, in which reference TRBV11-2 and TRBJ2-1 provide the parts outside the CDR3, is EAGVAQSPRYKIIEKRQSVAFWCNPISGHATLYWYQQILGQGPKLLIQFQNNGVVDDSQLPKDRFSAERLKGVDSTLKIQPAKLEDSAVYLCASSETSGSGDEQFFGPGTRLTVL.

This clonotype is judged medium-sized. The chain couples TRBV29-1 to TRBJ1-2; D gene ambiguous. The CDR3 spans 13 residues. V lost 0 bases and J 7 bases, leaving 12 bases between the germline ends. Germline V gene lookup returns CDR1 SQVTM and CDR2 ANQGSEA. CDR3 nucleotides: TGCAGCGTTGAAGATCCCCCTGGACGTGGCTACACCTTC. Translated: CSVEDPPGRGYTF.

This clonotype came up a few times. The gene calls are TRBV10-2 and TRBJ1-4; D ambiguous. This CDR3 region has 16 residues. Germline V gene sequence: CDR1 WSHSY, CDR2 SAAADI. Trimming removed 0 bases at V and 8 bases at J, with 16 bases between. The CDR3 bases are TGCGCCAGCAGTGAGTCGATTGCGACGTGGAGGGAAAAACTGTTTTTT. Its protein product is CASSESIATWREKLFF.

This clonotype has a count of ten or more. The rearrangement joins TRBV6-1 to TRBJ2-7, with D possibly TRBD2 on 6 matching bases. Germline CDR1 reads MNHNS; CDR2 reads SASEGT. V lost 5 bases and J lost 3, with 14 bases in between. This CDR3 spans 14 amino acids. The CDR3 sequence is CASSRTRTNYEQYF. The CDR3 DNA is TGTGCCAGCAGTCGAACCAGGACTAACTACGAGCAGTACTTC.